This TCR beta chain was sequenced for a study of cytomegalovirus exposure and HLA in healthy donors. Study results and caveats: Researchers reported in a later analysis that a missense DCLRE1C variant was tied to TCR beta V- and J-gene trimming. In terms of immune exposure information, only CMV serostatus was available. Among the most significant clusters, several appeared linked to common viral pathogens in a later analysis.

Remarks on this clone: What it binds is unknown.

The CDR3 is 15 amino acids. Germline lookup yields CDR1 GTSNPN and CDR2 SVGIG (reference sequence). Trimming stripped 4 bases from V and 4 bases from J, with 19 bases between. Primers included in the PCR were 60 Vbeta and 13 Jbeta primers. Sequencing used immunoSEQ multiplex PCR; TCRdb keeps in-frame clones, though not all of them. The table includes 120,000 to 150,000 clones, 77% detected once. The specimen was PBMCs. The rearrangement uses TRBV30 and TRBJ1-2; TRBD1 might be the D (5 bases). This TCR was sampled from a woman aged 45-65 years in good health and CMV-seronegative. The CDR3 nucleotides are TGTGCCTGGATCAGGGTGGTTGGACGGTCCTATGGCTACACCTTC. Amino acids: CAWIRVVGRSYGYTF.